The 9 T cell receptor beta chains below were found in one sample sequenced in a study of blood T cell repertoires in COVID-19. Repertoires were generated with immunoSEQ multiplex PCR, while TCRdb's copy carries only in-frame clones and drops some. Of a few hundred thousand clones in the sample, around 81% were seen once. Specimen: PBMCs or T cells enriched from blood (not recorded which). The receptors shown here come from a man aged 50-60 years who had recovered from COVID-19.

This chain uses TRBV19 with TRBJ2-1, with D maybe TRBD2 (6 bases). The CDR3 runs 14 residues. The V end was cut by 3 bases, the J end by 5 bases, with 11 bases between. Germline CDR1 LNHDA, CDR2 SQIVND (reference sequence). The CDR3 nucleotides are TGTGCCAGTAGTATGCTGGGGGGTAACAATGAGCAGTTCTTC. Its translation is CASSMLGGNNEQFF.

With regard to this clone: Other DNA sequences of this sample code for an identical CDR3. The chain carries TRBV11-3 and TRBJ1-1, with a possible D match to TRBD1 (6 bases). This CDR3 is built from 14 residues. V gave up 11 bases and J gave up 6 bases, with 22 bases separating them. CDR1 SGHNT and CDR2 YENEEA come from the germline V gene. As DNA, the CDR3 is TGTGCCCGCGGCGGGGGGGGCAACTGGGCTGAAGCTTTCTTT. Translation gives CARGGGGNWAEAFF.

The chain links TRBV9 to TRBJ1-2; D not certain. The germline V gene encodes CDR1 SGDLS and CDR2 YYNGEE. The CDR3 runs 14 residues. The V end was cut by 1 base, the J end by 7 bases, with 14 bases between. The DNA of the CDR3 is TGTGCCAGCAGCGTACACGGGTCTCAGTTTGGCTACACCTTC. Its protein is CASSVHGSQFGYTF.

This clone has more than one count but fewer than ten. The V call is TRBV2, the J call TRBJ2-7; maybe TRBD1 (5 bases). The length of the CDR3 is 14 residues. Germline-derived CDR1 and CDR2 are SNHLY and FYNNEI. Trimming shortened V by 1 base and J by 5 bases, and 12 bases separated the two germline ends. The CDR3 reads CASSEGQGKNEQYF. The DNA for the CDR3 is TGTGCCAGCAGTGAAGGGCAGGGCAAGAACGAGCAGTACTTC.

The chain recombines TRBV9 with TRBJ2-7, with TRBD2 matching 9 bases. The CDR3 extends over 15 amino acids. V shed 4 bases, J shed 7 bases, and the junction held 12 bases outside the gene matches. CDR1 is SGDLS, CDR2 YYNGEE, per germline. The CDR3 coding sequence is TGTGCCAGCAGCCTGAGCGGGCTAGCGGGGAGAGAGCAGTACTTC. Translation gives CASSLSGLAGREQYF. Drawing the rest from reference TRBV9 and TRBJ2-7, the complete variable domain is DSGVTQTPKHLITATGQRVTLRCSPRSGDLSVYWYQQSLDQGLQFLIQYYNGEERAKGNILERFSAQQFPDLHSELNLSSLELGDSALYFCASSLSGLAGREQYFGPGTRLTVT.

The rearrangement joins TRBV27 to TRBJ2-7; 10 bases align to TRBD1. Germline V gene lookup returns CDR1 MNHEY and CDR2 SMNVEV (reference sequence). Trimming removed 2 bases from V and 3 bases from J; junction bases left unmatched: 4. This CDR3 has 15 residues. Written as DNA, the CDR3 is TGTGCCAGCAGTTTAACGGGGACAGGGGTCTACGAGCAGTACTTC. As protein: CASSLTGTGVYEQYF.

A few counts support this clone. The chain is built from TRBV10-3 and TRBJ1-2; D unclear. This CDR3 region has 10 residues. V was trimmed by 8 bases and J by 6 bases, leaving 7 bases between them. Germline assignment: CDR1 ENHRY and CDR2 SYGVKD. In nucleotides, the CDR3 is TGTGCCATCGGCGGCGATGGCTACACCTTC. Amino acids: CAIGGDGYTF.

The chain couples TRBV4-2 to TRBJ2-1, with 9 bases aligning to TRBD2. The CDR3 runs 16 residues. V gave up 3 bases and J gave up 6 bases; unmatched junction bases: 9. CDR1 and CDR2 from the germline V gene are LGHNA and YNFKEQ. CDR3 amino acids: CASSQGSGGTFNEQFF. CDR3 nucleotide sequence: TGTGCCAGCAGCCAGGGTAGCGGGGGCACGTTCAATGAGCAGTTCTTC.

The CDR3 is CASSLSPAPRPSGNTIYF. As DNA, the CDR3 is TGTGCCAGCAGCTTAAGCCCGGCACCGCGGCCCTCTGGAAACACCATATATTTT. The J gene is TRBJ1-3, the V gene TRBV11-2, with unresolved D. Between the trimmed V and J ends, which lost 2 bases and 0 bases, there was a span of 17 bases. The V gene's germline CDR1 is SGHAT and CDR2 FQNNGV. The CDR3 runs 18 residues.